These T cell receptor beta chains were read from a single sample in a study of graft-versus-host responses after intestinal transplantation. This table comes from immunoSEQ multiplex PCR, and its TCRdb copy is limited to in-frame clones, with some not included. This table has about 110,000 clones, about 91% appearing once. These receptors have no identified antigens. The sample here was unstimulated CD4+ T cells sorted from spleen or lymph node cells, taken before transplant. These receptors were taken from a human donor who was the organ donor for an intestinal transplant. CDR3s include the opening cysteine and the closing phenylalanine or tryptophan.

v_gene: TRBV6-5
j_gene: TRBJ1-2
CDR3aa: CASGKQDNYGYTF

v_gene: TRBV7-6
j_gene: TRBJ1-2
CDR3aa: CASSLMTGTVYGYTF

v_gene: TRBV30
j_gene: TRBJ2-1
CDR3aa: CAWSVAGPKRDEQFF

v_gene: TRBV2
j_gene: TRBJ2-5
CDR3aa: CASEIAGGQETQYF

v_gene: TRBV2
j_gene: TRBJ1-2
CDR3aa: CASNTGEGYTF

v_gene: TRBV5-1
j_gene: TRBJ1-6
CDR3aa: CASSLEVQGANSPLHF

v_gene: TRBV2
j_gene: TRBJ2-2
CDR3aa: CASSFERGTGELFF

v_gene: TRBV6-6
j_gene: TRBJ2-5
CDR3aa: CASSASPGLETQYF

v_gene: TRBV20-1
j_gene: TRBJ1-5
CDR3aa: CSAGPEPQHF

v_gene: TRBV6-5
j_gene: TRBJ2-7
CDR3aa: CASSYATSYEQYF

v_gene: TRBV18
j_gene: TRBJ2-7
CDR3aa: CASLGPSYEQYF

v_gene: TRBV5-4
j_gene: TRBJ2-5
CDR3aa: CASSLDRAGETQYF

v_gene: TRBV15
j_gene: TRBJ2-1
CDR3aa: CATSRYKGEQFF

v_gene: TRBV11-2
j_gene: TRBJ2-5
CDR3aa: CASSYRAVINQETQYF

v_gene: TRBV5-1
j_gene: TRBJ2-3
CDR3aa: CASSLEQVTDTQYF

v_gene: TRBV28
j_gene: TRBJ1-3
CDR3aa: CASSSSGGTIYF

v_gene: TRBV4-1
j_gene: TRBJ1-2
CDR3aa: CASSQEGRNYGYTF

v_gene: TRBV5-1
j_gene: TRBJ1-2
CDR3aa: CASSLAEGGNYGYTF

v_gene: TRBV12-5
j_gene: TRBJ2-7
CDR3aa: CASGLAGRGPVAGGLDEQYF

v_gene: TRBV5-4
j_gene: TRBJ2-1
CDR3aa: CASSSSTGREQFF